One and the same sample provided the 9 T cell receptor beta chains below, sequenced in a study of blood T cell repertoires in COVID-19. The table came from immunoSEQ multiplex PCR; TCRdb's copy has only in-frame clones and leaves some out. The top ten clones hold over 3% of a sample with about 220,000 clones, roughly 90% of them seen once. Sequenced material: PBMCs or T cells enriched from blood (not recorded which). These receptors all stem from a woman aged 40 to 50 with acute COVID-19.

V usage is TRBV4-3 and J usage is TRBJ2-6; D is perhaps TRBD1 (5 bases). Germline values: CDR1 LGHNA, CDR2 YSLEER. V shed 0 bases and J shed 2 bases, with 8 bases lying between them. CDR3 length: 16 residues. The DNA for the CDR3 is TGCGCCAGCAGCCAAGATGCAGGGACTGGGGCCAACGTCCTGACTTTC. This codes for CASSQDAGTGANVLTF.

CDR3 nucleotide sequence: TGTGCCAGTAGTACACGACTAGCGGGGACTGGGGAGACCCAGTACTTC. Translation: CASSTRLAGTGETQYF. The V gene is TRBV19, the J gene TRBJ2-5; 11 bases are a match to TRBD2. The CDR3 totals 16 residues. In germline, CDR1 is LNHDA, CDR2 SQIVND (reference sequence). Trimming removed 4 bases from V and 5 bases from J; junction bases left unmatched: 9.

The chain couples TRBV7-3 to TRBJ1-1, with 8 bases matching TRBD1. The germline gives CDR1 SGHTA, CDR2 FQGTGA. The length of the CDR3 is 19 residues. V gave up 1 base and J gave up 4 bases; unmatched junction bases: 17. CDR3 in DNA: TGTGCCAGCAGCTTAAGCCCCCAGGCAGGGGGCATGTGGATCACTGAAGCTTTCTTT. As protein: CASSLSPQAGGMWITEAFF. Full variable domain (outside the CDR3, taken from reference TRBV7-3 and TRBJ1-1): GAGVSQTPSNKVTEKGKYVELRCDPISGHTALYWYRQSLGQGPEFLIYFQGTGAADDSGLPNDRFFAVRPEGSVSTLKIQRTERGDSAVYLCASSLSPQAGGMWITEAFFGQGTRLTVV.

The chain links TRBV29-1 to TRBJ2-7; 8 positions agree with TRBD1. The CDR3 is made up of 14 amino acids. Trimming at V came to 4 bases and at J to 2 bases, leaving 7 bases not matched to a gene. CDR1 is SQVTM and CDR2 is ANQGSEA in the germline V gene. CDR3 nucleotide sequence: TGCAGCGTTGGGACAGGGTTAAGGGCCTACGAGCAGTACTTC. It specifies CSVGTGLRAYEQYF.

This chain uses TRBV2 with TRBJ1-1; TRBD1 matches 7 bases. The CDR3 spans 13 residues. The germline V gene encodes CDR1 SNHLY and CDR2 FYNNEI. Trimming at V came to 7 bases and at J to 4 bases, leaving 6 bases not matched to a gene. The CDR3 sequence: CASIGGEVTEAFF. CDR3 nucleotides: TGTGCCAGCATAGGGGGCGAGGTCACTGAAGCTTTCTTT.

The V call is TRBV7-2, the J call TRBJ1-3; possibly TRBD1 for D (6 bases). The length of the CDR3 is 14 residues. Germline V gene lookup returns CDR1 SGHTA and CDR2 FQGNSA. V was clipped by 5 bases and J by 6 bases, with 14 bases between them. The CDR3 sequence is CASSPQGIENTIYF. CDR3 sequence (DNA): TGTGCCAGCAGCCCACAGGGTATCGAAAACACCATATATTTT. Full variable domain (outside the CDR3, taken from reference TRBV7-2 and TRBJ1-3): GAGVSQSPSNKVTEKGKDVELRCDPISGHTALYWYRQSLGQGLEFLIYFQGNSAPDKSGLPSDRFSAERTGGSVSTLTIQRTQQEDSAVYLCASSPQGIENTIYFGEGSWLTVV.

The CDR3 nucleotides are TGTGCCGCTCGACAGGGGTTGTCCACTGAAGCTTTCTTT. As protein: CAARQGLSTEAFF. The chain is built from TRBV15 and TRBJ1-1, with 8 bases that match TRBD1. Trimming at V came to 11 bases and at J to 4 bases, leaving 9 bases not matched to a gene. CDR1 LNHNV and CDR2 YYDKDF come from the germline V gene (reference sequence). The CDR3 totals 13 residues.

The rearrangement joins TRBV15 to TRBJ1-4; D call uncertain. This CDR3 region has 19 residues. Germline V gives CDR1 LNHNV, CDR2 YYDKDF (reference sequence). Between the trimmed V and J ends, which lost 0 bases and 0 bases, there was a span of 17 bases. The chain's CDR3 is CATSRERLRARATNEKLFF. CDR3 nucleotides: TGTGCCACCAGCAGAGAACGATTGAGGGCGCGGGCAACTAATGAAAAACTGTTTTTT.

The chain joins TRBV7-2 to TRBJ1-1, with D tentatively TRBD1 (6 bases). Germline values: CDR1 SGHTA, CDR2 FQGNSA. V lost 1 base and J 4 bases, leaving 7 bases between the germline ends. The CDR3 covers 13 residues. The CDR3 spells CASSLVRGTEAFF. Written as DNA, the CDR3 is TGTGCCAGCAGCTTAGTCAGGGGCACTGAAGCTTTCTTT. The full variable domain, in which reference TRBV7-2 and TRBJ1-1 provide the parts outside the CDR3, is GAGVSQSPSNKVTEKGKDVELRCDPISGHTALYWYRQSLGQGLEFLIYFQGNSAPDKSGLPSDRFSAERTGGSVSTLTIQRTQQEDSAVYLCASSLVRGTEAFFGQGTRLTVV.